This TCR beta chain was identified in a study of T cell responses to AZD1222 COVID-19 vaccine. Whole-study findings and limits: Researchers report vaccine-associated CD4 TCRs spanning spike, with dominance at 160-218 and 743-854.

Sequencing was performed with immunoSEQ multiplex PCR; in TCRdb, only in-frame clones are kept and a portion is missing. The sample gives about 170,000 clones, more than 90% of which show up once; more than 1.5% is in the top ten. Unmatched junction bases numbered 8, after V lost 6 bases and J lost 3 bases. This CDR3 contains 14 residues. Looked up from germline, CDR1 is KGHSH and CDR2 is LQKENI. Of note for this clone: Antigen specificity is unknown.

This chain connects TRBV18 to TRBJ2-7; 7 positions match TRBD2. The sequence was obtained from an adult in good health. Here the sequenced sample was peripheral blood, taken on day 0 of AZD1222 vaccination. The CDR3, as DNA: TGTGCCAGCTCCAGGGAGGGCCCAGGCTACGAGCAGTACTTC. It yields the protein CASSREGPGYEQYF.